This T cell receptor (beta chain) was documented in a study of cytomegalovirus exposure and HLA in healthy donors. Whole-study context: Unique TCR beta sequences numbering approximately 100 million came from some 200 million T cells in an earlier analysis. An early release of data contained about 85 million unique TCRs, which came from HLA-typed donors. General study findings and limits: In an earlier analysis, productive rearrangement rates for most beta V segments clustered near 87% or 30%.

PCR was performed using 60 Vbeta and 13 Jbeta primers. Method: immunoSEQ multiplex PCR; TCRdb's copy keeps in-frame clones and lacks some. The data show 140,000 to 150,000 clones, 78% seen once. V was pared by 5 bases and J by 0 bases, with 6 bases of the junction left unmatched. CDR3 size: 15 residues. The germline CDR1 and CDR2 sequences are MNHNS and SASEGT. In regard to this clone: Its target is unknown.

The sample was PBMCs. The chain joins TRBV6-1 to TRBJ1-1, with TRBD1 matching over 7 bases. This sequence originates from a woman under 30 in good health and CMV-seropositive. This CDR3 reads CASSPGQTMNTEAFF. The CDR3 coding sequence is TGTGCCAGCAGTCCGGGACAGACCATGAACACTGAAGCTTTCTTT.